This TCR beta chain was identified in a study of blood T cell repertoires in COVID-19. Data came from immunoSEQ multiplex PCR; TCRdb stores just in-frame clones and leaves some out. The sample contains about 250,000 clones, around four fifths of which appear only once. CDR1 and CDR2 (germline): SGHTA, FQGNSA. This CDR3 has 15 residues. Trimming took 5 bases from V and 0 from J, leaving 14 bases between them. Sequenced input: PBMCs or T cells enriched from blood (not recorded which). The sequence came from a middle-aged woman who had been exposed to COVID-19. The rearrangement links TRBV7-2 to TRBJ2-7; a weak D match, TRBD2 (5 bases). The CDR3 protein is CASSAAGGSSYEQYF. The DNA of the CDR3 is TGTGCCAGCAGCGCCGCCGGAGGAAGCTCCTACGAGCAGTACTTC.